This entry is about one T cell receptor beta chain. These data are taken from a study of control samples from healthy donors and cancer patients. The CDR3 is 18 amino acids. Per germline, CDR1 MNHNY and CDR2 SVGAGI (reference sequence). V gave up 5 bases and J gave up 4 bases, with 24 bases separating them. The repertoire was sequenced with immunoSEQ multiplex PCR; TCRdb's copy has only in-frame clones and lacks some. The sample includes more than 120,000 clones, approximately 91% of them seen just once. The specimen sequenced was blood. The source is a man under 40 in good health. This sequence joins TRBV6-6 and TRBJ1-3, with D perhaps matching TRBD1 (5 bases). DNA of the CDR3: TGTGCCAGCAGTCCAGTCTTTGGGGCCGGACTGGGAGGAAACACCATATATTTT. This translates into CASSPVFGAGLGGNTIYF.